This TCR beta chain is from a study of shared clonotypes between healthy human individuals. Study results and limitations: When naive CD4 clonotypes were compared across several donors, approximately 5% were shared. Naive subsets generally had larger estimated richness than memory subsets.

Per the authors' pipeline: Quality scores were absent from the junction-only immunoSEQ sequences, so filtering differed. The assay was immunoSEQ multiplex PCR, and TCRdb's table has in-frame clones only and misses some. D and trimming were read from the DNA, whereas the V and J calls and clone size are those reported in that table. Found here are hundreds of thousands of clones, just over 90% of them singletons; the top ten hold nearly 25%. V was cut by 2 bases and J by 7 bases, with 6 bases left in between. From germline, CDR1 is MDHEN and CDR2 SYDVKM. CDR3 length equals 12 residues. Only one count was recorded for this clone. Its antigen is not identified. The same CDR3 is also encoded by other DNA sequences in this sample. Naive CD8 cells, CD45RO-negative and positively selected for CCR7, excluded terminally differentiated effector memory CD45RA+ cells. The donor cohort consisted entirely of Caucasian adults residing in Nashville, Tennessee.

The origin of this receptor is a man between 25 and 39 years old in good health. The specimen sequenced was naive CD8+ T cells sorted from blood. This chain links TRBV28 with TRBJ2-1, with a weak D call TRBD2 (6 bases). In DNA form, the CDR3 reads TGTGCCAGCAGTTTAGGGGGGAATGAGCAGTTCTTC. Its protein is CASSLGGNEQFF.